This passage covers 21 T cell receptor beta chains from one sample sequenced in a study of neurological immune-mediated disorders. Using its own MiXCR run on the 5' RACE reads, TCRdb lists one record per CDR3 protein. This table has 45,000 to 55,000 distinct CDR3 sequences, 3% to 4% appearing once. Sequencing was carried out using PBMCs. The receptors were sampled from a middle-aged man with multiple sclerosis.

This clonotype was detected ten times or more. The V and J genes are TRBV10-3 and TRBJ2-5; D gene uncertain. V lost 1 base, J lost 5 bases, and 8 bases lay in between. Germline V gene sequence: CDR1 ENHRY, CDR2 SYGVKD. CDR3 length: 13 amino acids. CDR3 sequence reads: CAISELGKETQYF. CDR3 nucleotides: TGTGCCATCAGTGAGTTGGGGAAGGAGACCCAGTACTTC.

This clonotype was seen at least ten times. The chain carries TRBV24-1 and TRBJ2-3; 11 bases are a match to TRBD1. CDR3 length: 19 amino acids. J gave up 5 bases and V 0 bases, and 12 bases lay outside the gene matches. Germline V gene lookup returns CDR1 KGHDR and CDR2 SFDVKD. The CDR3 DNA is TGTGCCACCAGTGATTTGCCGGGACAGGGGGACGGCCGGGGAGATACGCAGTATTTT. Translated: CATSDLPGQGDGRGDTQYF.

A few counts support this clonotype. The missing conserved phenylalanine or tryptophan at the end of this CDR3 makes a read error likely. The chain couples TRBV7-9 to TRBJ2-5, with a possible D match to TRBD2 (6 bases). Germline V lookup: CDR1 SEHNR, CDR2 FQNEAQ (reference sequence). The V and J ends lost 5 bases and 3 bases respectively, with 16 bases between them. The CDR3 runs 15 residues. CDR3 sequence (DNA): TGTGCCAGCAGCCCACGTAGGGGCGGGAAAGAGACCCAGTACAAC. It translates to CASSPRRGGKETQYN.

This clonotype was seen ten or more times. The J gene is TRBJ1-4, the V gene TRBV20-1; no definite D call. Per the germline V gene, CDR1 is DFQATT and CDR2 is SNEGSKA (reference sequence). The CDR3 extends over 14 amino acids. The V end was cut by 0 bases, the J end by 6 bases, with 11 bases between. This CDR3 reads CSARDPAGDEKLFF. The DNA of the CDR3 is TGCAGTGCTAGAGATCCTGCAGGAGATGAAAAACTGTTTTTT.

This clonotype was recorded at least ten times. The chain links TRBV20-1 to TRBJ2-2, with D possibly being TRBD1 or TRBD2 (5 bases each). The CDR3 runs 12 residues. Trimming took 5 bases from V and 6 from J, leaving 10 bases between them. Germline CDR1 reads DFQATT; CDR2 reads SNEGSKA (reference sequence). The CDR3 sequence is CSAGGMSGELFF. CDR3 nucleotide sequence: TGCAGTGCTGGGGGAATGTCCGGGGAGCTGTTTTTT.

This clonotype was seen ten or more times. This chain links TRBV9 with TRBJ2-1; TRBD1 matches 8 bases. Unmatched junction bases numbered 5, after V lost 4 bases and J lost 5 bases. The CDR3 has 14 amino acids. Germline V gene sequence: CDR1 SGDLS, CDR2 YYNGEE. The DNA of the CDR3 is TGTGCCAGCAGCAGACAGGGGCCCAACAATGAGCAGTTCTTC. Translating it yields CASSRQGPNNEQFF. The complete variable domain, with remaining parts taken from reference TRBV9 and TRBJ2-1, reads DSGVTQTPKHLITATGQRVTLRCSPRSGDLSVYWYQQSLDQGLQFLIQYYNGEERAKGNILERFSAQQFPDLHSELNLSSLELGDSALYFCASSRQGPNNEQFFGPGTRLTVL.

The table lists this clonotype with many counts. The CDR3 reads CASSEAAGGSEQYF. The CDR3 nucleotides are TGTGCCAGCAGTGAAGCGGCGGGCGGCAGCGAGCAGTACTTC. This sequence joins TRBV2 and TRBJ2-7, with D possibly being TRBD2 (5 bases). Germline loops: CDR1 SNHLY, CDR2 FYNNEI. This CDR3 spans 14 amino acids. V lost 0 bases and J lost 6, with 12 bases in between.

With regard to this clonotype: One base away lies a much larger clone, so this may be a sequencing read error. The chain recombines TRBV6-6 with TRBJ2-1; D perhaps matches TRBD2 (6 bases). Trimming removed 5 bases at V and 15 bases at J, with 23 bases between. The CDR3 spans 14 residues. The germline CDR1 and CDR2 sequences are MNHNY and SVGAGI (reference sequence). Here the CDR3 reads CASSPTGSPFGGFF. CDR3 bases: TGTGCCAGCAGTCCCACCGGAAGCCCCTTCGGGGGGTTCTTC.

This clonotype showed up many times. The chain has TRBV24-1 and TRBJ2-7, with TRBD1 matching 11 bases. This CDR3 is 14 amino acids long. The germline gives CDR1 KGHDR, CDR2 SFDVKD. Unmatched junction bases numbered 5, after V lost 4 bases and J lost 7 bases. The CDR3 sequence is CATSDGTGGREQYF. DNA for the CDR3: TGTGCCACCAGTGACGGGACAGGGGGAAGGGAGCAGTACTTC.

CDR3 nucleotide sequence: TGCAGTGCCACCGGGACGAACAATGAGCAGTTCTTC. Protein: CSATGTNNEQFF. The chain couples TRBV20-1 to TRBJ2-1; D may correspond to TRBD1 or TRBD2 (5 bases each). Per the germline V gene, CDR1 is DFQATT and CDR2 is SNEGSKA (reference sequence). The CDR3 spans 12 residues. The V gene lost 6 bases and the J gene lost 5 bases, with 11 bases spanning the gap.

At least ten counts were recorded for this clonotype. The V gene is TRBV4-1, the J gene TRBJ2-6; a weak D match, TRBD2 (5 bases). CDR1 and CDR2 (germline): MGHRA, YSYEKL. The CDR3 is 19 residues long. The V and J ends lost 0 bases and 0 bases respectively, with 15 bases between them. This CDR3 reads CASSQDELALGSGANVLTF. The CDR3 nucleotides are TGCGCCAGCAGCCAAGATGAGTTAGCGCTGGGCTCTGGGGCCAACGTCCTGACTTTC.

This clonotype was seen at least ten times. CDR3 sequence reads: CASSYSGGSESYGYTF. The CDR3 region has the DNA TGTGCCAGCAGTTACTCGGGGGGGTCCGAGAGCTATGGCTACACCTTC. The chain combines TRBV6-5 with TRBJ1-2; a weak D match, TRBD1 (5 bases). The CDR3 contains 16 residues. V was cut by 0 bases and J by 4 bases, with 15 bases left in between. Germline V gene data show CDR1 as MNHEY and CDR2 as SVGAGI.

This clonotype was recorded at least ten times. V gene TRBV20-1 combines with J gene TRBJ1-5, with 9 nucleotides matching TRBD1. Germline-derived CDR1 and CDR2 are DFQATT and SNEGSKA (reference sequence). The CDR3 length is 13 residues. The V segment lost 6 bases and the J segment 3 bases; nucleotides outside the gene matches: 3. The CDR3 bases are TGCAGTGCAGGGGACAGGGACAATCAGCCCCAGCATTTT. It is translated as CSAGDRDNQPQHF.

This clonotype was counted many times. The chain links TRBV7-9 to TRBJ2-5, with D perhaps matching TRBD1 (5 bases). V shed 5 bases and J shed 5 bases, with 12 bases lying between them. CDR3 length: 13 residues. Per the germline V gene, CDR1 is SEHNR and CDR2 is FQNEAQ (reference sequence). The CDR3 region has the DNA TGTGCCAGCAGCCTAGGGGCGACGGAGACCCAGTACTTC. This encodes CASSLGATETQYF.

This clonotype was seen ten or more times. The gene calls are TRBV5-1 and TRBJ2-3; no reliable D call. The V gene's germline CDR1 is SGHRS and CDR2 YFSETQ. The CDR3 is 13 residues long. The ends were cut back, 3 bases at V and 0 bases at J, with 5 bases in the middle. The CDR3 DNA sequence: TGCGCCAGCAGCTCCGGCAGCACAGATACGCAGTATTTT. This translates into CASSSGSTDTQYF.

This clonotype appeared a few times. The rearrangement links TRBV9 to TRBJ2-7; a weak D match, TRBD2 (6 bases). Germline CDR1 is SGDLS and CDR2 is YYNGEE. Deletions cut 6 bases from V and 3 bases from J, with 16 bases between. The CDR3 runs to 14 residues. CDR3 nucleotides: TGTGCCAGCACCCCGTCCGGGGAGGTCTACGAGCAGTACTTC. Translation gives CASTPSGEVYEQYF.

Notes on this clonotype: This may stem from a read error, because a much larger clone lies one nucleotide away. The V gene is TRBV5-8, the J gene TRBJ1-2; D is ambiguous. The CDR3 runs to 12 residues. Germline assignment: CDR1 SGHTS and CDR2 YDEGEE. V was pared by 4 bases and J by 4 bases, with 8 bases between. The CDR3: CASSLKAYGYTF. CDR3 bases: TGTGCCAGCAGCCTAAAGGCCTATGGCTACACCTTC.

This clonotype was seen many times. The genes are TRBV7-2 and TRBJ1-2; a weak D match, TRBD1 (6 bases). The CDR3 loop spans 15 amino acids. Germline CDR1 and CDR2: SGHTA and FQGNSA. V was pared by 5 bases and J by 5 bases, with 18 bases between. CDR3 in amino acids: CASSRLQGFAYGYTF. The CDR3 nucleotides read TGTGCCAGCAGCCGACTACAGGGTTTTGCTTATGGCTACACCTTC.

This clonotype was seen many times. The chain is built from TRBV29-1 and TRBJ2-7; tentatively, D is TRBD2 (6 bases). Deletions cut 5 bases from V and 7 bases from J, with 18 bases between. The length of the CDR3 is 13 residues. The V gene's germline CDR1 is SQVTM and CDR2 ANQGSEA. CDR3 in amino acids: CSVLPSAAGEQYF. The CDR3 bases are TGCAGCGTTCTTCCTAGCGCGGCCGGGGAGCAGTACTTC.

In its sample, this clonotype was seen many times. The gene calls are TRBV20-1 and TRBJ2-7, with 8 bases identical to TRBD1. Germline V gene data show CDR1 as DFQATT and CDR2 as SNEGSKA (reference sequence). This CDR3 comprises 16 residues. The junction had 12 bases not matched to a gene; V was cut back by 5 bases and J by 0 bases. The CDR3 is CSALIRTGGISYEQYF. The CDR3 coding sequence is TGCAGTGCTTTGATAAGAACAGGGGGTATCTCCTACGAGCAGTACTTC.

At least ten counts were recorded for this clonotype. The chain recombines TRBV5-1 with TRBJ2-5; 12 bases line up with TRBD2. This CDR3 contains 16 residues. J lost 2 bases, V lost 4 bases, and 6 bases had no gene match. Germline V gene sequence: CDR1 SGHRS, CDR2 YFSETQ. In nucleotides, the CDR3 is TGCGCCAGCAGCGACGGGACTAGCGGGTCACAAGAGACCCAGTACTTC. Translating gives CASSDGTSGSQETQYF.